This T cell receptor beta chain came from a study of blood T cell repertoires in COVID-19. Study overall: Donors in the United States, Italy and Spain gave samples during acute or convalescent COVID-19. T cells, B-cell-depleted T cells, or PBMCs provided the cDNA or gDNA that served as material.

Method: immunoSEQ multiplex PCR; TCRdb's copy keeps in-frame clones and lacks some. The sample holds some 90,000 clones, around 88% seen once. This clone was detected only a few times. With 1 base clipped from V and 3 bases from J, the junction kept 5 bases outside the gene matches. CDR1 and CDR2 from the germline V gene are KGHSH and LQKENI. This CDR3 has 15 residues. The TCR sequence derives from a woman older than 75 with acute or convalescent COVID-19. The specimen was peripheral blood. The V call is TRBV18, the J call TRBJ1-1; TRBD1 agrees at 7 bases. The CDR3 here is CASSPRTGGDTEAFF. CDR3 sequence (DNA): TGTGCCAGCTCACCACGGACAGGAGGGGACACTGAAGCTTTCTTT.